This T cell receptor beta chain came from a study of healthy donors' naive CD4 and CD8 T cells. This CDR3 is 17 amino acids long. J lost 1 base, V lost 6 bases, and 8 bases had no gene match. Each TCR library used roughly 510 ng of total RNA and a linear amplification protocol. In TCRdb, the reads were re-called with MiXCR into one record per CDR3 protein. The table has 150,000 to 200,000 distinct CDR3 sequences, about 76% seen once. Sequencing used naive CD4+ and CD8+ T cells sorted from blood, pooled from several donors. The chain links TRBV12-3 or TRBV12-4 to TRBJ2-3, with 12 positions matching TRBD2. This sequence originates from a pool of human donors in good health; the sample pools cells from several healthy donors. CDR3: CASRQPGLAGRTDTQYF. DNA of the CDR3: TGTGCCAGCAGGCAACCGGGACTAGCGGGCCGCACAGATACGCAGTATTTT.